Listed below are T cell receptor beta chains from one sample, sequenced in a study of shared clonotypes between healthy human individuals. Measured with immunoSEQ multiplex PCR; TCRdb has only the in-frame clones, and not every one. The sample carries some 2,000,000 clones, about 95% recorded once. Sequencing was carried out using naive CD4+ T cells sorted from blood. These receptors were collected from a man aged 18 to 29 in good health. CDR3s include the opening cysteine and the closing phenylalanine or tryptophan. The D gene is left open where the match is weak. For some rows the clone size is stated as once, few or many, or as a class when expanded; others skip it.

size,V,D,J,DNA,CDR3
NA,TRBV5-4,NA,TRBJ2-7,TGTGCCAGCAGCTTTCAGGGGACCGACGAGGAGCAGTACTTC,CASSFQGTDEEQYF
NA,TRBV7-9,NA,TRBJ1-5,TGTGCCAGCAGTTCGTTCGAAGCCAATCAGCCCCAGCATTTT,CASSSFEANQPQHF
once,TRBV7-2,TRBD1,TRBJ2-5,TGTGCCAGCAGCTTAACAGGGGGCATAGAGACCCAGTACTTC,CASSLTGGIETQYF
NA,TRBV4-1,NA,TRBJ1-1,TGCGCCAGCAGCCAAGATCCCCCGACAGGAGTGAACACTGAAGCTTTCTTT,CASSQDPPTGVNTEAFF
few,TRBV2,NA,TRBJ1-5,TGTGCCAGCAGGGGGCGGGGGAATCAGCCCCAGCATTTT,CASRGRGNQPQHF
NA,TRBV4-1,NA,TRBJ1-5,TGCGCCAGCAGCCAAGTCGGTGAAGGAGGGAATCAGCCCCAGCATTTT,CASSQVGEGGNQPQHF
NA,TRBV5-1,NA,TRBJ1-6,TGCGCCAGCAGCCGCTTGGGCTGGGACTCCTATAATTCACCCCTCCACTTT,CASSRLGWDSYNSPLHF
NA,TRBV6-4,NA,TRBJ2-1,TGTGCCAGCAGACTCGAAGCGGCCTCCTACAATGAGCAGTTCTTC,CASRLEAASYNEQFF
NA,TRBV11-2,NA,TRBJ2-7,TGTGCCAGCAGCTTAGTTCTCCTGGGACCACAGTACTTC,CASSLVLLGPQYF
NA,TRBV11-2,NA,TRBJ1-2,TGTGCCAGCAGCTTCACCGTAAACTATGGCTACACCTTC,CASSFTVNYGYTF
NA,TRBV6-1,NA,TRBJ1-5,TGTGCCAGCAGTCCGGACATGGGAAGTCAGCCCCAGCATTTT,CASSPDMGSQPQHF
NA,TRBV10-2,NA,TRBJ1-3,TGCGCCAGCAGCTCCCCGGGGATCTCTGGAAACACCATATATTTT,CASSSPGISGNTIYF
NA,TRBV5-4,TRBD2,TRBJ2-7,TGTGCCAGCAGCGGTAGCGGGGGGAATAACGAGCAGTACTTC,CASSGSGGNNEQYF
NA,TRBV28,NA,TRBJ2-7,TGTGCCAGCAGTTTATTTAGACAGGCTAAAGCTATCGAGCAGTACTTC,CASSLFRQAKAIEQYF
NA,TRBV29-1,TRBD2,TRBJ2-5,TGCAGCGTCTCTGAAGCTAGCGGAGGAGGCCAGACCCAGTACTTC,CSVSEASGGGQTQYF
NA,TRBV7-2,TRBD1,TRBJ1-1,TGTGCCAGCAGCTTATACAGGGGGAACACCGAAGCTTTCTTT,CASSLYRGNTEAFF
NA,TRBV7-6,TRBD2,TRBJ2-5,TGTGCCAGCAGCTTAGCCTTCCTAGCGGGGGTACAAGAGACCCAGTACTTC,CASSLAFLAGVQETQYF
NA,TRBV7-6,TRBD1,TRBJ2-1,TGTGCCAGCACCTCGGACAGGGAGGATGAGCAGTTCTTC,CASTSDREDEQFF
few,TRBV18,NA,TRBJ2-7,TGTGCCAGCTCACCACGGCGTGAAGGCGAGCAGTACTTC,CASSPRREGEQYF
NA,TRBV6-5,TRBD2,TRBJ2-1,TGTGCCAGCAGGGGGACTAGCGTGATCAATGAGCAGTTCTTC,CASRGTSVINEQFF
NA,TRBV11-2,TRBD1,TRBJ1-4,TGTGCCAGCAGCTTAGGGACAGGGGGTACTAATGAAAAACTGTTTTTT,CASSLGTGGTNEKLFF
few,TRBV15,NA,TRBJ2-7,TGTGCCACCAGTGAAGTACAGGGCTACGAGCAGTACTTC,CATSEVQGYEQYF
few,TRBV29-1,NA,TRBJ2-1,TGCAGCGTTGAAGATCCTTACTACCCCACGTCCTACAATGAGCAGTTCTTC,CSVEDPYYPTSYNEQFF
NA,TRBV20-1,NA,TRBJ2-1,TGCAGTGCTCCGGGGTACAATGAGCAGTTCTTC,CSAPGYNEQFF
NA,TRBV18,NA,TRBJ1-1,TGTGCCAGCTCACCCGCCGTGCCCTCGGGGGGAGCTTTCTTT,CASSPAVPSGGAFF
NA,TRBV28,TRBD2,TRBJ2-5,TGTGCCAGCAGTTTAGGCCTAGCGGGAGGGCCTCGGAAGACCCAGTACTTC,CASSLGLAGGPRKTQYF
NA,TRBV9,NA,TRBJ2-1,TGTGCCAGCAGCGTAGAGGGTGGGAAGCAGTTCTTC,CASSVEGGKQFF
once,TRBV30,TRBD1,TRBJ2-7,TGTGCCTGGAGTGCTGGACAGGGGGCGCTATACGAGCAGTACTTC,CAWSAGQGALYEQYF
NA,TRBV30,NA,TRBJ1-1,TGTGCCTGGAGTACGACGGGCAAGGTTGTTGCTTTCTTT,CAWSTTGKVVAFF
NA,TRBV2,TRBD2,TRBJ2-2,TGTGCCAGCAATAGGACTAGCGGAAACACCGGGGAGCTGTTTTTT,CASNRTSGNTGELFF
NA,TRBV27,NA,TRBJ2-3,TGTGCCAGCAGGCGGGGGCCGAGCACAGATACGCAGTATTTT,CASRRGPSTDTQYF
NA,TRBV30,TRBD2,TRBJ2-1,TGTGCCTGGACCCATAGGACTAGCGGGCCTTACAATGAGCAGTTCTTC,CAWTHRTSGPYNEQFF
NA,TRBV19,NA,TRBJ2-1,TGTGCCAGTAGTATTGTTGGAGGAGGCGGGTCTAATGAGCAGTTCTTC,CASSIVGGGGSNEQFF
NA,TRBV9,NA,TRBJ2-2,TGTGCCAGCAGCGTAGACCCCGCAGGGCACCGGACCGGGGAGCTGTTTTTT,CASSVDPAGHRTGELFF
NA,TRBV7-9,NA,TRBJ1-3,TGTGCCAGCAGCCTCCCCGGGACGCCTGGAAACACCATATATTTT,CASSLPGTPGNTIYF
NA,TRBV5-1,TRBD1,TRBJ2-7,TGCGCCAGCAGCCCACAGGGGCACGGCGAGCAGTACTTC,CASSPQGHGEQYF
NA,TRBV28,NA,TRBJ1-2,TGTGCCAGCAGTGGACAGTATGGCTACACCTTC,CASSGQYGYTF
NA,TRBV19,NA,TRBJ2-1,TGTGCCAGTAGTATAGCCCTAGGGAGCTCCTACAATGAGCAGTTCTTC,CASSIALGSSYNEQFF
NA,TRBV10-3,NA,TRBJ2-3,TGTGCCATCAGTGGTGCTGGTGGATTAGGAGATACGCAGTATTTT,CAISGAGGLGDTQYF
NA,TRBV5-1,TRBD1,TRBJ1-1,TGCGCCAGCAGCTTGGGAGGCGACAGGGCTGAAGCTTTCTTT,CASSLGGDRAEAFF
NA,TRBV6-1,TRBD1,TRBJ1-2,TGTGCCAGCAGTCGGACAGGGTCTAACTATGGCTACACCTTC,CASSRTGSNYGYTF
NA,TRBV2,TRBD1,TRBJ1-6,TGTGCCAGCAGCGATACCGGGACAGCAAAATCACCCCTCCACTTT,CASSDTGTAKSPLHF
NA,TRBV7-8,TRBD1,TRBJ1-6,TGTGCCAGCAGCTCCCGGACAGGGGGCGATTCACCCCTCCACTTT,CASSSRTGGDSPLHF
NA,TRBV7-2,NA,TRBJ2-5,TGTGCCAGCAGCTTAGTAGTGGGCCTTCAAGAGACCCAGTACTTC,CASSLVVGLQETQYF
NA,TRBV28,TRBD1,TRBJ2-5,TGTGCCAGCAGTCACTTTAGCATAACAGGGGGCCTAGAGACCCAGTACTTC,CASSHFSITGGLETQYF
NA,TRBV5-4,TRBD1,TRBJ1-6,TGTGCCAGCAGCTGGAAGCACCGACAGGGGGGTAATTCACCCCTCCACTTT,CASSWKHRQGGNSPLHF
NA,TRBV9,TRBD2,TRBJ2-7,TGTGCCAGCAGCCCCCGTCGGGGGGAAGCCTACGAGCAGTACTTC,CASSPRRGEAYEQYF
NA,TRBV5-4,NA,TRBJ1-1,TGTGCCAGCAGCGCGGGGACGTCGACTGAAGCTTTCTTT,CASSAGTSTEAFF
NA,TRBV5-6,NA,TRBJ1-2,TGTGCCAGCAGCTCCCGTCCGGGGAAGATCCCCGGCTACACCTTC,CASSSRPGKIPGYTF